The rows below give T cell receptor beta chains drawn from one sample of a study of shared clonotypes between healthy human individuals. The assay was immunoSEQ multiplex PCR, and TCRdb's table has in-frame clones only and misses some. The top ten hold 0.13% of the sample, which has roughly 2 million clones, around 95% seen once. The specimen sequenced was naive CD4+ T cells sorted from blood. These receptors all come from a man aged 18-30 years in good health. The CDR3 runs from the conserved cysteine through the conserved F or W. D genes are given only for firm matches. The size of a clone is reported for some rows only, either as once, few or many, or as a class for expanded clones.

V	size	J	D	length	CDR3	DNA
TRBV18	NA	TRBJ1-2	TRBD1	14	CASSPLDRGLGYTF	TGTGCCAGCTCACCTTTGGACAGGGGGCTTGGCTACACCTTC
TRBV7-2	NA	TRBJ2-3	NA	15	CASTLRGRRTDTQYF	TGTGCCAGCACCCTAAGGGGCCGGCGCACAGATACGCAGTATTTT
TRBV6-4	NA	TRBJ1-1	TRBD1	16	CASSPPTGTENTEAFF	TGTGCCAGCAGTCCCCCCACCGGGACAGAGAACACTGAAGCTTTCTTT
TRBV6-5	NA	TRBJ1-2	NA	13	CASSSGSNYGYTF	TGTGCCAGCAGTTCAGGCAGCAACTATGGCTACACCTTC
TRBV5-1	NA	TRBJ2-5	NA	17	CASDRGGFQEGKETQYF	TGCGCCAGTGATAGGGGGGGATTCCAGGAGGGAAAAGAGACCCAGTACTTC
TRBV4-1	NA	TRBJ1-6	TRBD1	16	CATSKEGQGPNSPLHF	TGCGCCACCTCCAAAGAGGGACAGGGACCAAATTCACCCCTCCACTTT
TRBV5-4	NA	TRBJ1-5	NA	16	CASSVGGGSSNQPQHF	TGTGCCAGCAGCGTGGGGGGGGGTTCTAGCAATCAGCCCCAGCATTTT
TRBV29-1	NA	TRBJ2-7	NA	11	CSVQWLLEQYF	TGCAGCGTCCAATGGCTCCTCGAGCAGTACTTC
TRBV11-2	few	TRBJ1-1	NA	13	CASSLDINTEAFF	TGTGCCAGCAGCTTAGATATAAACACTGAAGCTTTCTTT
TRBV6-6	NA	TRBJ2-7	NA	15	CASCWDGPFDYEQYF	TGTGCCAGCTGCTGGGACGGGCCTTTTGACTACGAGCAGTACTTC
TRBV7-2	NA	TRBJ2-7	TRBD1	15	CASSLPGTGRYEQYF	TGTGCCAGCAGCTTACCCGGGACAGGACGATACGAGCAGTACTTC
TRBV5-5	NA	TRBJ2-5	NA	15	CASSLAYGRQETQYF	TGTGCCAGCAGCTTGGCGTATGGCAGGCAAGAGACCCAGTACTTC
TRBV6-5	few	TRBJ2-7	NA	13	CASSLGPLYEQYF	TGTGCCAGCAGTCTAGGGCCCCTCTACGAGCAGTACTTC
TRBV13	NA	TRBJ1-3	NA	14	CASSLRGTGNTIYF	TGTGCCAGCAGCTTAAGGGGGACTGGAAACACCATATATTTT
TRBV5-1	NA	TRBJ2-1	TRBD2	13	CATKRESYNEQFF	TGCGCCACCAAGCGGGAGTCCTACAATGAGCAGTTCTTC
TRBV5-4	NA	TRBJ2-2	NA	14	CASSSQMNTGELFF	TGTGCCAGCAGTTCCCAAATGAACACCGGGGAGCTGTTTTTT
TRBV4-2	once	TRBJ2-1	TRBD2	16	CASSSGLAGPRHEQFF	TGTGCCAGCAGCTCGGGACTAGCGGGGCCCCGCCATGAGCAGTTCTTC
TRBV5-1	NA	TRBJ2-1	TRBD2	18	CASSLGPPGLASYNEQFF	TGCGCCAGCAGCTTGGGACCCCCGGGACTAGCGTCCTACAATGAGCAGTTCTTC
TRBV29-1	NA	TRBJ1-1	NA	11	CSVVGGAEAFF	TGCAGCGTTGTCGGGGGCGCTGAAGCTTTCTTT
TRBV7-8	NA	TRBJ2-1	TRBD2	14	CASTVREGTNEQFF	TGTGCCAGCACCGTACGGGAGGGAACTAATGAGCAGTTCTTC
TRBV18	NA	TRBJ2-7	TRBD1	17	CASSPSLPGQGSYEQYF	TGTGCCAGCTCACCTTCTCTTCCGGGACAGGGTTCCTACGAGCAGTACTTC
TRBV6-1	NA	TRBJ2-3	TRBD2	15	CASSERAGSTDTQYF	TGTGCCAGCAGTGAAAGAGCGGGAAGCACAGATACGCAGTATTTT
TRBV5-1	NA	TRBJ1-3	NA	14	CASSLDAFGNTIYF	TGCGCCAGCAGCTTGGATGCGTTTGGAAACACCATATATTTT
TRBV6-1	NA	TRBJ2-7	NA	13	CASGTGRSYEQYF	TGTGCCAGCGGGACGGGTCGCTCCTACGAGCAGTACTTC
TRBV6-1	once	TRBJ1-2	NA	13	CASSNDRLYGYTF	TGTGCCAGCAGTAACGACAGGCTCTATGGCTACACCTTC
TRBV5-1	NA	TRBJ2-7	NA	12	CASSIKGVEQYF	TGCGCCAGCAGCATCAAAGGGGTCGAGCAGTACTTC
TRBV7-9	once	TRBJ2-1	NA	14	CASSLSSSYNEQFF	TGTGCCAGCAGCCTTTCGAGCTCCTACAATGAGCAGTTCTTC
TRBV18	NA	TRBJ2-7	NA	15	CASSPPERPPYEQYF	TGTGCCAGCTCACCACCGGAACGGCCCCCCTACGAGCAGTACTTC
TRBV10-3	NA	TRBJ1-5	NA	12	CATWDAGQPQHF	TGTGCCACCTGGGACGCGGGTCAGCCCCAGCATTTT
TRBV28	NA	TRBJ1-3	NA	15	CASSSPWVSGNTIYF	TGTGCCAGCAGCTCCCCCTGGGTCTCTGGAAACACCATATATTTT
TRBV6-5	NA	TRBJ2-1	TRBD1	16	CASSYSGQGTSDEQFF	TGTGCCAGCAGTTACTCGGGACAGGGGACGAGCGATGAGCAGTTCTTC
TRBV10-3	NA	TRBJ2-7	NA	13	CAIRGGEDYEQYF	TGTGCCATCCGAGGGGGGGAAGACTACGAGCAGTACTTC
TRBV4-3	few	TRBJ2-2	NA	15	CASSRLAGSTGELFF	TGCGCCAGCAGCCGCCTGGCTGGCTCCACCGGGGAGCTGTTTTTT
TRBV5-3	NA	TRBJ2-7	NA	15	CARSRDRAGGYEQYF	TGTGCCAGAAGCCGGGACCGGGCCGGGGGCTACGAGCAGTACTTC
TRBV2	NA	TRBJ2-7	TRBD1	14	CASSTQGASYEQYF	TGTGCCAGCAGTACACAGGGGGCTTCCTACGAGCAGTACTTC
TRBV18	NA	TRBJ2-1	TRBD2	19	CASSPLRLAGASSYNEQFF	TGTGCCAGCTCACCACTTAGGCTAGCGGGTGCAAGCTCCTACAATGAGCAGTTCTTC
TRBV7-2	NA	TRBJ1-3	NA	15	CASSLKVDSGNTIYF	TGTGCCAGCAGCCTAAAGGTGGACTCTGGAAACACCATATATTTT
TRBV10-3	NA	TRBJ2-7	NA	12	CAISEVAYEQYF	TGTGCCATCAGTGAGGTGGCCTACGAGCAGTACTTC
TRBV28	NA	TRBJ1-2	NA	14	CASSTMTTNYGYTF	TGTGCCAGCAGTACCATGACAACTAACTATGGCTACACCTTC
TRBV18	once	TRBJ1-1	TRBD1	15	CASSSYDRGNTEAFF	TGTGCCAGCTCATCCTACGACAGGGGGAACACTGAAGCTTTCTTT
TRBV6-5	NA	TRBJ2-7	TRBD1	15	CASRLYRGGYYEQYF	TGTGCCAGCAGGCTATACAGGGGTGGCTACTACGAGCAGTACTTC
TRBV29-1	NA	TRBJ2-5	NA	12	CSVGQSQETQYF	TGCAGCGTTGGACAATCCCAAGAGACCCAGTACTTC
TRBV19	NA	TRBJ1-2	TRBD1	15	CASSIGTGLTYGYTF	TGTGCCAGTAGTATCGGGACAGGTCTAACCTATGGCTACACCTTC
TRBV9	once	TRBJ1-1	NA	15	CASSPTSLKNTEAFF	TGTGCCAGCAGCCCCACCTCCCTCAAGAACACTGAAGCTTTCTTT
TRBV14	NA	TRBJ2-1	NA	15	CASSQGPASYNEQFF	TGTGCCAGCAGCCAAGGCCCAGCCTCCTACAATGAGCAGTTCTTC
TRBV5-1	NA	TRBJ2-5	NA	15	CASSGGSGEQETQYF	TGCGCCAGCAGCGGGGGATCAGGGGAGCAAGAGACCCAGTACTTC